This is a list of T cell receptor beta chains from one sample in a study of T cells in Graves' hyperthyroidism and ophthalmopathy. MiXCR was run by TCRdb on the multiplex PCR reads, yielding one entry per CDR3 protein. The sample shows 300,000 to 400,000 distinct CDR3 sequences, less than 20% of them seen only once. Material for sequencing was blood. The source is a young man with Graves' ophthalmopathy. Both conserved end residues are part of each CDR3. Each record gives: V gene, CDR3 length, J gene, CDR3 protein.

TRBV6-2/TRBV6-3,13,TRBJ1-2,CASSRGRKTGYTF
TRBV27,13,TRBJ2-7,CASSLLTSYEQYF
TRBV20-1,15,TRBJ1-4,CSAPPPRTDGEKLFF
TRBV29-1,13,TRBJ1-2,CSVLRGQNYGYTF
TRBV3-1,15,TRBJ1-2,CASSQSPGAPYGYTF
TRBV6-1,13,TRBJ1-5,CASSEGGYQPQHF
TRBV20-1,15,TRBJ2-3,CSARWERSSTDTQYF
TRBV3-1,13,TRBJ2-1,CASSQDLGNEQFF
TRBV27,15,TRBJ1-2,CASSLQGASWDGYTF
TRBV27,16,TRBJ1-3,CASSLSGYLSGNTIYF
TRBV7-9,15,TRBJ2-7,CASSLVGLAPNEQYF
TRBV16,13,TRBJ1-1,CASSQSEYTEAFF
TRBV10-3,16,TRBJ1-5,CAISVSSGGGNQPQHF
TRBV2,16,TRBJ1-1,CASSEAGLKLSAEAFF
TRBV6-2/TRBV6-3,15,TRBJ2-3,CASRPGTFPADTQYF
TRBV6-1,15,TRBJ1-2,CASSGWTGEKGGYTF
TRBV28,17,TRBJ2-1,CASSSASGGASYNEQFF
TRBV20-1,15,TRBJ1-5,CSASNPVLSNQPQHF
TRBV20-1,13,TRBJ2-6,CSVETTGANVLTF
TRBV20-1,14,TRBJ2-1,CSARGGVSYNEQFF
TRBV5-1,14,TRBJ1-1,CASRIGVTDTEAFF
TRBV20-1,14,TRBJ2-7,CSASSSARSDEQYF
TRBV12-3/TRBV12-4,13,TRBJ1-6,CASSGRENSPLHF
TRBV6-1,15,TRBJ2-7,CASSARTGNTYEQYF
TRBV3-1,13,TRBJ1-1,CASSQRGTTEAFF
TRBV10-1,17,TRBJ1-1,CASSQDPRVLGNTEAFF
TRBV20-1,14,TRBJ2-7,CSASSGGALDEQYF
TRBV7-6,15,TRBJ1-1,CASSLEFGGYTEAFF
TRBV13,14,TRBJ1-1,CASSFTGVDTEAFF
TRBV3-1,15,TRBJ2-7,CASSQASGASYEQYF
TRBV11-1,13,TRBJ2-7,CASSPGRFYEQYF
TRBV7-3,16,TRBJ2-3,CASRPLGDYLTDTQYF
TRBV9,17,TRBJ1-1,CASSVEGALRPNTEAFF
TRBV4-1,16,TRBJ2-1,CASSQVRGGLDNEQFF
TRBV11-2,13,TRBJ2-2,CASSPWVTGELFF
TRBV10-1,14,TRBJ1-1,CASIPRGGLTEAFF
TRBV14,15,TRBJ1-2,CASSRRQEDPYGYTF
TRBV9,14,TRBJ2-3,CASSVATTPNTQYF
TRBV28,14,TRBJ1-2,CASSFPGHNYGYTF
TRBV27,15,TRBJ2-3,CASKMTSGGADTQYF
TRBV6-2/TRBV6-3,14,TRBJ1-2,CASIPSGAENGYTF
TRBV10-3,17,TRBJ2-3,CAISDGLAGGTTDTQYF
TRBV19,15,TRBJ1-3,CASTPRGLAGNTIYF